One and the same sample provided the 10 T cell receptor beta chains below, sequenced in a study of blood T cell repertoires in COVID-19. The table came from immunoSEQ multiplex PCR; TCRdb's copy has only in-frame clones and leaves some out. The sample records 350,000 to 550,000 clones, about 85% being singletons. Sequenced material: PBMCs or T cells enriched from blood (not recorded which). The origin of the receptors is a woman aged 18 to 35 with acute COVID-19.

The chain has TRBV18 and TRBJ1-2, with 7 bases fitting TRBD1. CDR1 and CDR2 (germline): KGHSH, LQKENI. The CDR3 contains 13 residues. The trim removed 6 bases at V and 3 bases at J, leaving 4 bases unmatched. CDR3 amino acids: CASSQGQHYGYTF. CDR3 coding DNA: TGTGCCAGCTCTCAGGGACAGCACTATGGCTACACCTTC.

The J gene is TRBJ2-7, the V gene TRBV19, with 10 bases that match TRBD2. The CDR3 has 15 residues. After removal of 5 bases from V and 5 bases from J, the junction contained 9 bases not matched to a gene. Germline V gives CDR1 LNHDA, CDR2 SQIVND (reference sequence). The CDR3 DNA is TGTGCCAGTAGTCCCGACTTCAGCGGGAGGGACGAGCAGTACTTC. Encoded protein: CASSPDFSGRDEQYF.

The chain joins TRBV20-1 to TRBJ1-5; D possibly corresponds to TRBD1 (5 bases). The CDR3 runs to 10 residues. V was shortened by 5 bases and J by 11 bases, with 10 bases between the two germline ends. The V gene's germline CDR1 is DFQATT and CDR2 SNEGSKA (reference sequence). In DNA, the CDR3 is TGCAGTGCTTTTCAGGGAACCCAGCATTTT. It codes for CSAFQGTQHF.

The V and J genes are TRBV28 and TRBJ2-6; TRBD1 matches at 7 bases. This CDR3 spans 15 amino acids. Per germline, CDR1 MDHEN and CDR2 SYDVKM. After removal of 4 bases from V and 2 bases from J, the junction contained 2 bases not matched to a gene. CDR3 sequence: CASSWTGAGANVLTF. DNA for the CDR3: TGTGCCAGCAGTTGGACAGGAGCTGGGGCCAACGTCCTGACTTTC.

The chain couples TRBV7-9 to TRBJ1-6; no clear D gene. The V and J ends lost 1 base and 8 bases respectively, with 6 bases between them. CDR3 size: 13 residues. CDR1 is SEHNR and CDR2 is FQNEAQ in the germline V gene (reference sequence). The CDR3 region has the DNA TGTGCCAGCAGCTTAGGGCTGGATTCACCCCTCCACTTT. This gives the protein CASSLGLDSPLHF.

J is TRBJ2-1 and V is TRBV18, with D possibly matching TRBD1 (6 bases). Trimming shortened V by 6 bases and J by 6 bases, and 15 bases separated the two germline ends. This CDR3 is 14 amino acids long. Germline loops: CDR1 KGHSH, CDR2 LQKENI. CDR3 region: CASSGQGLVNEQFF. CDR3 DNA: TGTGCCAGCTCGGGGCAGGGGCTGGTCAATGAGCAGTTCTTC.

The rearrangement uses TRBV7-8 and TRBJ2-3; D is unresolved. The CDR3 spans 15 residues. Germline lookup yields CDR1 SGHVS and CDR2 FQNEAQ. Trimming took off 4 bases at V and 2 bases at J, with 13 bases between the two ends. The CDR3 bases are TGTGCCAGCAGCTCCGTAGAGTCTAACACAGATACGCAGTATTTT. It encodes CASSSVESNTDTQYF.

Details on this clone: Other nucleotide sequences from this sample produce the same CDR3. J is TRBJ2-7 and V is TRBV4-1, with D possibly being TRBD1 (6 bases). V dropped 0 bases and J dropped 4 bases, with 10 bases sitting between them. The length of the CDR3 is 14 residues. Germline-derived CDR1 and CDR2 are MGHRA and YSYEKL. The CDR3: CASSQETGTYEQYF. The CDR3, as DNA: TGCGCCAGCAGCCAAGAAACAGGGACGTACGAGCAGTACTTC.

This clone was counted only a few times. The chain combines TRBV29-1 with TRBJ2-3; D gene uncertain. The V and J ends lost 0 bases and 2 bases respectively, with 15 bases between them. CDR3 length: 16 amino acids. Germline CDR1 SQVTM, CDR2 ANQGSEA. Here the CDR3 reads CSVEDRWHSTTDTQYF. CDR3 DNA: TGCAGCGTTGAAGATCGCTGGCACAGCACCACAGATACGCAGTATTTT.

V and J are TRBV6-4 and TRBJ2-1, with 9 nucleotides matching TRBD2. Germline assignment: CDR1 MRHNA and CDR2 SNTAGT. Trimming took 5 bases from V and 6 from J; bases not matched to a gene: 20. The CDR3 has 19 amino acids. CDR3 in DNA: TGTGCCAGCAGTCTCCACCATAAAACCGGGACTAGCTTTCCCAATGAGCAGTTCTTC. Residues: CASSLHHKTGTSFPNEQFF.